This is a list of T cell receptor beta chains from one sample in a study of T-cell reconstitution after alpha-beta-depleted transplantation in children. MiXCR, run by TCRdb on the PCR reads, gives a single entry per CDR3 protein. The sample carries roughly 610,000 distinct CDR3 sequences, about 10% recorded once. Source: PBMCs from the stem cell graft donor, taken from the stem cell graft. Every receptor here comes from a human donor who donated a stem cell graft to a child with acute myeloid leukemia. Both conserved end residues are trimmed from each CDR3. The order of the fields is V gene, CDR3 protein.

v_call: TRBV3-1; cdr3_aa: ASSQGVRSGRALNEQF
v_call: TRBV7-2; cdr3_aa: ASSLGIGGETQY
v_call: TRBV20-1; cdr3_aa: SATSAGGPNEQF
v_call: TRBV7-6; cdr3_aa: ASSSIAGGDREDTQY
v_call: TRBV10-3; cdr3_aa: ATRGQETQY
v_call: TRBV12-3/TRBV12-4; cdr3_aa: ASSPGQVVNTEAF
v_call: TRBV6-1; cdr3_aa: ASKGGKGQGFMNEQF
v_call: TRBV7-9; cdr3_aa: ASSSPIPGPTTDTQY
v_call: TRBV4-2; cdr3_aa: ASSPRPGLAAFSSYNEQF
v_call: TRBV11-2; cdr3_aa: ASSRYDSEETQY
v_call: TRBV28; cdr3_aa: ASTPSGGTRNNEQF
v_call: TRBV4-2; cdr3_aa: ASSQASGRAPINEQF
v_call: TRBV12-3/TRBV12-4; cdr3_aa: ASSFPTSGRGFSTNEQF
v_call: TRBV27; cdr3_aa: ASSLGTGEQF
v_call: TRBV6-5; cdr3_aa: ASSYSKGLAGGRYEQY
v_call: TRBV20-1; cdr3_aa: SAIPAETGGHEQY
v_call: TRBV5-1; cdr3_aa: ASSLSEIGRNTEAF
v_call: TRBV5-1; cdr3_aa: ASSLLAELSYNEQF
v_call: TRBV2; cdr3_aa: ASSTGTQY
v_call: TRBV4-3; cdr3_aa: ASSQMASTSSYNEQF
v_call: TRBV2; cdr3_aa: ASSEQANTGELF
v_call: TRBV2; cdr3_aa: ASSQGGAQY
v_call: TRBV12-3/TRBV12-4; cdr3_aa: ASSLAAYEQY
v_call: TRBV7-9; cdr3_aa: ASSLGTGNNEQF
v_call: TRBV18; cdr3_aa: ASSPTTDAGNTIY
v_call: TRBV29-1; cdr3_aa: SSRLRLDWTYNEQF
v_call: TRBV10-3; cdr3_aa: AISEDRQDGYT
v_call: TRBV6-2/TRBV6-3; cdr3_aa: ASSYQGVDIQY
v_call: TRBV20-1; cdr3_aa: SALHQTSSEEQF
v_call: TRBV9; cdr3_aa: ASSVYASGRLGAYNEQF
v_call: TRBV20-1; cdr3_aa: SAPGSTAAYNEQF
v_call: TRBV7-8; cdr3_aa: ASSSLGTTDNEQF
v_call: TRBV5-5; cdr3_aa: ASTNLGLAGHNEQF
v_call: TRBV6-2/TRBV6-3; cdr3_aa: ASLQGSIPYNEQF
v_call: TRBV19; cdr3_aa: ASRRTATDTQY
v_call: TRBV4-2; cdr3_aa: ASSQIRTGALDTEAF
v_call: TRBV27; cdr3_aa: ASSFRFTAPLH
v_call: TRBV20-1; cdr3_aa: SASLTEGQASYEQY
v_call: TRBV20-1; cdr3_aa: SARGTLNEKLF
v_call: TRBV12-3/TRBV12-4; cdr3_aa: ASGSMVEETQY
v_call: TRBV4-1; cdr3_aa: ASSHDGGGAQAEAQY
v_call: TRBV19; cdr3_aa: ASSIGRLANQPQH
v_call: TRBV20-1; cdr3_aa: SAKDYPLAGDTQY
v_call: TRBV20-1; cdr3_aa: SARDRELHSYEQY
v_call: TRBV20-1; cdr3_aa: SAQELRDYSNQPQH
v_call: TRBV4-3; cdr3_aa: ASSQGSGLSETQY
v_call: TRBV30; cdr3_aa: AWSPHRGSGNTIY
v_call: TRBV29-1; cdr3_aa: SIRRASGNNEQF
v_call: TRBV6-5; cdr3_aa: ASSYSFQGSHNEQF
v_call: TRBV7-3; cdr3_aa: ASSLMARGLGNEQF
v_call: TRBV5-1; cdr3_aa: ASSLGSARANTEAF
v_call: TRBV28; cdr3_aa: ASSWSGGGGANVLT
v_call: TRBV5-1; cdr3_aa: ASSSAIQNYGYT
v_call: TRBV5-1; cdr3_aa: ASSPPTSGINEQF
v_call: TRBV11-2; cdr3_aa: ASSSLRQAYNEQF
v_call: TRBV20-1; cdr3_aa: SARFGLNTDTQY
v_call: TRBV7-2; cdr3_aa: ASSPTRGRVHEQF
v_call: TRBV29-1; cdr3_aa: SVDNSGRALYEQF
v_call: TRBV18; cdr3_aa: ASSPPSGRNTGELF